Sequencing of this TCR beta chain was carried out in a study of cytomegalovirus exposure and HLA in healthy donors. Study-level background: The same platform as the approximately 670 first-cohort repertoires was used for the 110 or so validation repertoires, a later analysis reported. Notes on the study in general: That first-cohort TCR clusters tended to co-occur in the roughly 130 validation repertoires was found in a later analysis. In vitro checks showed that a few CMV-associated chains really do target CMV antigens.

From the roughly 110-subject validation cohort, which was separate from the approximately 700-subject first cohort, the donors were drawn. The table came from immunoSEQ multiplex PCR; TCRdb's copy has only in-frame clones and leaves some out. The sample records about 190,000 clones, roughly 82% being singletons. On this clone: Its antigen is undetermined.

The V end was cut by 0 bases, the J end by 4 bases, with 14 bases between. The V gene's germline CDR1 is SGHRS and CDR2 YFSETQ. CDR3 length: 16 amino acids. This sequence joins TRBV5-1 and TRBJ1-3; D possibly corresponds to TRBD1 (5 bases). Material for sequencing was PBMCs. This receptor was taken from a man in his late teens or twenties in good health and CMV-seropositive. CDR3 sequence reads: CASSLAHDSPGNTIYF. CDR3 DNA sequence: TGCGCCAGCAGCTTGGCCCATGACAGTCCAGGAAACACCATATATTTT.